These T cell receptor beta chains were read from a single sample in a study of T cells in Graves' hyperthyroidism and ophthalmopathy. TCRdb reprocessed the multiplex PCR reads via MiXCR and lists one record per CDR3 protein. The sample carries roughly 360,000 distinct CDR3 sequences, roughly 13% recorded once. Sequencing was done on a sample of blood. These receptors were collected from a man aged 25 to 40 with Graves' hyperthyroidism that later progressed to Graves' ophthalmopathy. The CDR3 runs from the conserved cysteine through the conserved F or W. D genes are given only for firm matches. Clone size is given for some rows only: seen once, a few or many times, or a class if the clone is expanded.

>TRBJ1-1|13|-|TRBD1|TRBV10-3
TGTGCCATCAAGGGACAGGGGCCCCCTGAAGCTTTCTTT
CAIKGQGPPEAFF
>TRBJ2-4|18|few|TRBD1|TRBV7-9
TGTGCCAGCAGCTTAGGAGTCGGCAGGGGGCTGTCCAAAAACATTCAGTACTTC
CASSLGVGRGLSKNIQYF
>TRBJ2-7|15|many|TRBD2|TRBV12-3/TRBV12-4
TGTGCCAGCAGTTCCCCTAGCGGGGAGTCCTACGAGCAGTACTTC
CASSSPSGESYEQYF
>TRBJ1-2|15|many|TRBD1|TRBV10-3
TGTGCCATCAGTGAGGGGACAGGGGAACTCTATGGCTACACCTTC
CAISEGTGELYGYTF
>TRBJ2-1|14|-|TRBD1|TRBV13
TGCGCCAGCAACCCTTCGAGACAGGGGGGGGGGCAGTCCTTC
CASNPSRQGGGQSF
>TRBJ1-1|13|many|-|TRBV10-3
TGTGCCATCAGTGAGTCTGGGAACACTGAAGCTTTCTTT
CAISESGNTEAFF
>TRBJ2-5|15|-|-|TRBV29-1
TGCAGCGTTGATCAAAGGGGCAGGACGTTCGAGACCCAGTACTTC
CSVDQRGRTFETQYF
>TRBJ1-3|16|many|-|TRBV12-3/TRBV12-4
TGTGCCAGCAGTTCCCTAGACGGAGACTCTGGAAACACCATATATTTT
CASSSLDGDSGNTIYF
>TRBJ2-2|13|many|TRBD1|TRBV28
TGTGCCAGCAGACCACAGGGGTCCGGGGAGCTGTTTTTT
CASRPQGSGELFF
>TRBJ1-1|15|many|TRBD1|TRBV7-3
TGTGCCAGCAGCTTAGGGACAGGGGGTTACACTGAAGCTTTCTTT
CASSLGTGGYTEAFF
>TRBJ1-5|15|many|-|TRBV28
TGTGCCAGCAGTTCGGTACAGGGTATCAGACAGCCCCAGCATTTT
CASSSVQGIRQPQHF
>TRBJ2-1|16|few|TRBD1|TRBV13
TGTGCCAGCAGCCCCAAGACAGGGGAGGCCTACAATGAGCAGTTCTTC
CASSPKTGEAYNEQFF
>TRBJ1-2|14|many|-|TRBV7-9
TGTGCCAGCAGCTTAGATCAGGGCAGCTATGGCTACACCTTC
CASSLDQGSYGYTF
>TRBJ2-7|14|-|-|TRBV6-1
TGTGCCAGCACAAGGGACTCGACTACCTACGAGCAGTACTTC
CASTRDSTTYEQYF
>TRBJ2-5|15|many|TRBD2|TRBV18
TGTGCCAGCTCACCTGGGACTAGCGGGGCTGAGACCCAGTACTTC
CASSPGTSGAETQYF
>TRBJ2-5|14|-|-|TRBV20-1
TGCAGTGCTAGAGATCCGGACGAGAGGGAGACCCAGTACTTC
CSARDPDERETQYF